The text below deals with one T cell receptor (beta chain). One junction end does not reproduce the germline sequence, and a read error may be involved. The length of the CDR3 is 11 residues. Germline CDR1 DFQATT, CDR2 SNEGSKA (reference sequence). Time point noted: after dendritic cell vaccination, including at tumor progression/relapse. All glioblastoma patients lacked an isocitrate dehydrogenase mutation. The table came from immunoSEQ multiplex PCR; TCRdb's copy has only in-frame clones and leaves some out. Of 100,000 or so clones listed, 90% are singletons. This entry comes from a study of glioma-infiltrating T cells after dendritic cell vaccination.

Material: blood, obtained after dendritic cell vaccination. V is TRBV20-1 and J is TRBJ2-1; 8 nucleotides match TRBD2. This sequence was found in a human donor with glioblastoma. The CDR3 DNA reads as TGCAGTGCTAGCGCAGCGGGGGCTCCCGTCTTC. It translates to CSASAAGAPVF.